This T cell receptor (beta chain) was sequenced during a study of T cell repertoires in cytomegalovirus infection. A single record per CDR3 protein comes from TCRdb applying MiXCR to the reads. The repertoire consists of 600,000 to 700,000 distinct CDR3 sequences, with around 31% occurring once and the leading ten covering roughly 18%. The CDR3 has 14 residues. The germline V and J ends were trimmed by 5 bases and 2 bases, with 10 bases remaining between them. The germline CDR1 and CDR2 sequences are MNHEY and SMNVEV (reference sequence). Remarks on this clonotype: Its antigen is unidentified.

The sequenced sample was cultured PBMCs, obtained from culture after CMV antigen stimulation. The chain employs TRBV27 and TRBJ2-1; possible D gene TRBD1, 5 bases. The receptor comes from a human donor in good health (CMV status not recorded). Some clones in this sample may be carry-over from other donors' samples. The CDR3 nucleotides are TGTGCCAGCAGTAATCAGGGCCCCTACAATGAGCAGTTCTTC. Its protein product is CASSNQGPYNEQFF.